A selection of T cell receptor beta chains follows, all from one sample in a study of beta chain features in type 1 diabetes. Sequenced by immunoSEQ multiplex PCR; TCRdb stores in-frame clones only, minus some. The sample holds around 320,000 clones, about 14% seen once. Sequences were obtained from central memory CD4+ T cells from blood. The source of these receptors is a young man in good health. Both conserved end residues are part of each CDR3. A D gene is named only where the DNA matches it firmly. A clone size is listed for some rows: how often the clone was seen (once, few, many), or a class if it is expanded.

CDR3nt: TGCGCCAGCACCCGCGGGGAAGGGAATGGCTACACCTTC; CDR3aa: CASTRGEGNGYTF; j_gene: TRBJ1-2; abundance: few; v_gene: TRBV10-2; d_gene: NA
CDR3nt: TGTGCCAGCAGCCAAGCGGTAGCGGGAGCCTCCAATGAGCAGTTCTTC; CDR3aa: CASSQAVAGASNEQFF; j_gene: TRBJ2-1; abundance: few; v_gene: TRBV4-2; d_gene: TRBD2
CDR3nt: TGTGCCAGCAAAATAGCTCGAGCGGGAGGATCGGAGACCCAGTACTTC; CDR3aa: CASKIARAGGSETQYF; j_gene: TRBJ2-5; abundance: few; v_gene: TRBV18; d_gene: TRBD2
CDR3nt: TGTGCCAGCAACCGGGCCGGTACTAACTATGGCTACACCTTC; CDR3aa: CASNRAGTNYGYTF; j_gene: TRBJ1-2; abundance: NA; v_gene: TRBV10-3; d_gene: NA
CDR3nt: TGTGCCAGCAGCTCAGGGGGGCGCTCCGGTGAAGCTTTCTTT; CDR3aa: CASSSGGRSGEAFF; j_gene: TRBJ1-1; abundance: few; v_gene: TRBV7-3; d_gene: TRBD1
CDR3nt: TGTGCCAGCAGCCTGGAGGCAGGGGAGGACAGCTATGGCTACACCTTC; CDR3aa: CASSLEAGEDSYGYTF; j_gene: TRBJ1-2; abundance: NA; v_gene: TRBV5-4; d_gene: NA
CDR3nt: TGTGCCAGCAGCCAAACTAGCGGGGTTAGCTCCTACAATGAGCAGTTCTTC; CDR3aa: CASSQTSGVSSYNEQFF; j_gene: TRBJ2-1; abundance: NA; v_gene: TRBV7-2; d_gene: TRBD2
CDR3nt: TGTGCCAGCAGCCGAAAAGCGAACACTGAAGCTTTCTTT; CDR3aa: CASSRKANTEAFF; j_gene: TRBJ1-1; abundance: many; v_gene: TRBV14; d_gene: NA
CDR3nt: TGTGCCAGCGCCCTGGGCCGCGGGGGGCGATACACTGAAGCTTTCTTT; CDR3aa: CASALGRGGRYTEAFF; j_gene: TRBJ1-1; abundance: few; v_gene: TRBV2; d_gene: NA
CDR3nt: TGTGCCAGCAGCCAACCCCGGGGGACTAGCGGGACGAAATGGAATGAGCAGTTCTTC; CDR3aa: CASSQPRGTSGTKWNEQFF; j_gene: TRBJ2-1; abundance: few; v_gene: TRBV4-2; d_gene: TRBD2
CDR3nt: TGCGCCAGCAGCTCTCCACGGGGGCGCTGGGACAATGAGCAGTTCTTC; CDR3aa: CASSSPRGRWDNEQFF; j_gene: TRBJ2-1; abundance: few; v_gene: TRBV5-1; d_gene: NA
CDR3nt: TGCAGCGCCAGAACGTTAGGAGAGACCCAGTACTTC; CDR3aa: CSARTLGETQYF; j_gene: TRBJ2-5; abundance: NA; v_gene: TRBV29-1; d_gene: NA
CDR3nt: TGTGCCAGCAGCTTTGGACAGGACGGTTCACCCCTCCACTTT; CDR3aa: CASSFGQDGSPLHF; j_gene: TRBJ1-6; abundance: NA; v_gene: TRBV7-9; d_gene: TRBD1
CDR3nt: TGCGCCAGCAGCTTGGGAGGCGGCAGCTCCTACAATGAGCAGTTCTTC; CDR3aa: CASSLGGGSSYNEQFF; j_gene: TRBJ2-1; abundance: many; v_gene: TRBV5-1; d_gene: NA
CDR3nt: TGTGCCATCAGTCAGGGATCAAGCCGCTACGAGCAGTACTTC; CDR3aa: CAISQGSSRYEQYF; j_gene: TRBJ2-7; abundance: NA; v_gene: TRBV10-3; d_gene: NA
CDR3nt: TGTGCCAGCAGTGACCCCGTCTGGGGTTCGGGGAACACTGAAGCTTTCTTT; CDR3aa: CASSDPVWGSGNTEAFF; j_gene: TRBJ1-1; abundance: NA; v_gene: TRBV25-1; d_gene: NA
CDR3nt: TGTGCCTGGAGTCAAGGCAACTCTGGGGCCAACGTCCTGACTTTC; CDR3aa: CAWSQGNSGANVLTF; j_gene: TRBJ2-6; abundance: few; v_gene: TRBV30; d_gene: NA
CDR3nt: TGTGCCAGCAGCTTGTCTTCCGGCGGGTTTAGCACAGATACGCAGTATTTT; CDR3aa: CASSLSSGGFSTDTQYF; j_gene: TRBJ2-3; abundance: NA; v_gene: TRBV5-4; d_gene: NA
CDR3nt: TGTGCCAGCAGCCCGCAGGTAGGGAACACTGAAGCTTTCTTT; CDR3aa: CASSPQVGNTEAFF; j_gene: TRBJ1-1; abundance: few; v_gene: TRBV4-2; d_gene: NA
CDR3nt: TGTGCCAGCAGCGGAGGTGGAACCCAAGAGACCCAGTACTTC; CDR3aa: CASSGGGTQETQYF; j_gene: TRBJ2-5; abundance: NA; v_gene: TRBV11-2; d_gene: NA
CDR3nt: TGCGCCAGCAGCTCGGGACAGGGTCCCTATGGCTACACCTTC; CDR3aa: CASSSGQGPYGYTF; j_gene: TRBJ1-2; abundance: few; v_gene: TRBV5-1; d_gene: TRBD1
CDR3nt: TGTGCCAGCAGCATGGGTAGCAATCAGCCCCAGCATTTT; CDR3aa: CASSMGSNQPQHF; j_gene: TRBJ1-5; abundance: NA; v_gene: TRBV5-4; d_gene: NA
CDR3nt: TGTGCCAGCAGTTACGTCTACCAAGAGACCCAGTACTTC; CDR3aa: CASSYVYQETQYF; j_gene: TRBJ2-5; abundance: few; v_gene: TRBV6-5; d_gene: NA
CDR3nt: TGTGCCAGCAGCTTGGACATTCCCTACGAGCAGTACTTC; CDR3aa: CASSLDIPYEQYF; j_gene: TRBJ2-7; abundance: many; v_gene: TRBV5-5; d_gene: NA
CDR3nt: TGTGCCTGGAGTAGACTAGCGGCATACAATGAGCAGTTCTTC; CDR3aa: CAWSRLAAYNEQFF; j_gene: TRBJ2-1; abundance: NA; v_gene: TRBV30; d_gene: TRBD2
CDR3nt: TGTGCCAGCTCACCACGCCAGGGCACAGATACGCAGTATTTT; CDR3aa: CASSPRQGTDTQYF; j_gene: TRBJ2-3; abundance: many; v_gene: TRBV18; d_gene: NA
CDR3nt: TGCGCCAGCAGCTTGGATGGGGCCAACGTCCTGACTTTC; CDR3aa: CASSLDGANVLTF; j_gene: TRBJ2-6; abundance: few; v_gene: TRBV5-1; d_gene: NA
CDR3nt: TGTGCCTGGAGTGAAGTGAGTAGAATTCAGTACTTC; CDR3aa: CAWSEVSRIQYF; j_gene: TRBJ2-4; abundance: few; v_gene: TRBV30; d_gene: NA
CDR3nt: TGTGCCAGCAGCTTTGCAGGGAAGCTGTTTTTT; CDR3aa: CASSFAGKLFF; j_gene: TRBJ2-2; abundance: NA; v_gene: TRBV5-6; d_gene: NA
CDR3nt: TGCGCCAGCAGCCAAGAAACGGGGCAGGGCACAGATACGCAGTATTTT; CDR3aa: CASSQETGQGTDTQYF; j_gene: TRBJ2-3; abundance: few; v_gene: TRBV4-3; d_gene: NA
CDR3nt: TGTGCCAGCTCGAAAGGAGGACAGGGGGCTGGCTACACCTTC; CDR3aa: CASSKGGQGAGYTF; j_gene: TRBJ1-2; abundance: NA; v_gene: TRBV6-5; d_gene: TRBD1
CDR3nt: TGTGCCAGCAGCGAGAATGATCCCAGAATTTATGGCTACACCTTC; CDR3aa: CASSENDPRIYGYTF; j_gene: TRBJ1-2; abundance: NA; v_gene: TRBV7-8; d_gene: NA
CDR3nt: TGTGCCTCGGAAGGGGGTATATCACCACCCACTGAAGCTTTCTTT; CDR3aa: CASEGGISPPTEAFF; j_gene: TRBJ1-1; abundance: few; v_gene: TRBV30; d_gene: NA
CDR3nt: TGTGCCAGCACTAAGACCTCAGGGTCACCTGAAGCTTTCTTT; CDR3aa: CASTKTSGSPEAFF; j_gene: TRBJ1-1; abundance: few; v_gene: TRBV6-6; d_gene: NA
CDR3nt: TGTGCCTGGAGTGTACGAGGGGTCACGAACACTGAAGCTTTCTTT; CDR3aa: CAWSVRGVTNTEAFF; j_gene: TRBJ1-1; abundance: NA; v_gene: TRBV30; d_gene: NA
CDR3nt: TGTGCCAGCAGCTTGGCGGGAGTAGAGACCCAGTACTTC; CDR3aa: CASSLAGVETQYF; j_gene: TRBJ2-5; abundance: few; v_gene: TRBV5-4; d_gene: NA
CDR3nt: TGTGCCACCAGCAGGGGACCGGGACAGGGGGCTGAAGCTTTCTTT; CDR3aa: CATSRGPGQGAEAFF; j_gene: TRBJ1-1; abundance: few; v_gene: TRBV15; d_gene: TRBD1
CDR3nt: TGCGCCAGCACCCCGCTCCTCCGGGACAGGGGGCGCCAATCCGGGGAGCTGTTTTTT; CDR3aa: CASTPLLRDRGRQSGELFF; j_gene: TRBJ2-2; abundance: NA; v_gene: TRBV5-1; d_gene: TRBD1
CDR3nt: TGTGCCAGCAGTGGTAACAGGGGAACCGGGGAGCTGTTTTTT; CDR3aa: CASSGNRGTGELFF; j_gene: TRBJ2-2; abundance: NA; v_gene: TRBV2; d_gene: TRBD1
CDR3nt: TGTGCCACCAGCAGGGACAGGGGGCTCGAAAAACTGTTTTTT; CDR3aa: CATSRDRGLEKLFF; j_gene: TRBJ1-4; abundance: few; v_gene: TRBV15; d_gene: TRBD1